This TCR beta chain is from a study of blood T cells in healthy people across ages. The wider study: Template-switching capture recovered about one barcoded beta molecule per two T cells. Study-wide points: In the absence of known donor CMV status, changes in expanded clonotypes were possibly confounded.

Germline V gives CDR1 ENHRY, CDR2 SYGVKD. V shed 0 bases and J 6 bases; nucleotides not matched to a gene: 7. The CDR3 has 16 amino acids. A note on this clonotype: Its antigen remains unknown.

A second PCR of roughly 7 to 11 cycles used a sample-barcoded 5' primer and a J-beta primer mix. Unique molecular identifiers of 12 random nucleotides labeled each cDNA. The yield of each sample was at least 2.5 million CDR3-containing paired-end reads. TCRdb analysed the 5' RACE reads with MiXCR anew, one entry per CDR3 protein. The top ten hold approximately 7.7% of the sample, which has roughly 1,700,000 distinct CDR3 sequences, 28% seen once. The sequenced sample consisted of blood. This TCR came from a woman between 25 and 40 years old in good health. This chain uses TRBV10-3 with TRBJ1-2; 10 nucleotides match TRBD1. CDR3 region: CAISESGQGIFDGYTF. The DNA for the CDR3 is TGTGCCATCAGTGAGTCGGGACAGGGGATTTTTGATGGCTACACCTTC.